This T cell receptor (beta chain) is drawn from a study of siplizumab effects on memory and regulatory T cells. Notes on this clone: Its antigen is not identified.

The protocol was immunoSEQ multiplex PCR, while the TCRdb copy is restricted to in-frame clones and leaves out a portion. This table holds about 87,000 clones, about 94% found once. General observations from the study: Both greater diversity than memory cells and a major contribution to the alloresponse seemed to characterize naive T cells. Sequences below about 10^-5 frequency were poorly captured. As a result, only a minor fraction of alloreactive clones mapped to unstimulated subsets. No assignable naive or memory phenotype existed for roughly 80-97% of proliferating CD4+ or CD8+ clones.

The ends were cut back, 8 bases at V and 9 bases at J, with 10 bases in the middle. The CDR3 length is 11 residues. Germline CDR1 and CDR2: SEHNR and FQNEAQ (reference sequence). Sequencing was done on a sample of non-Treg CD4+ T cells sorted from blood. The chain links TRBV7-9 to TRBJ1-4; D gene unclear. This receptor was identified in a human donor in good health. The DNA for the CDR3 is TGTGCCAGCCAAAGGCTGAAAAAACTGTTTTTT. Translating it yields CASQRLKKLFF.